This entry features one T cell receptor beta chain sequence. The entry originates in a study of blood T cell repertoires in COVID-19. Study-wide background: Acute and convalescent COVID-19 samples came from the United States, Italy and Spain.

Two negative PCRs, clearance, or symptom resolution had been documented for recovered Cohort 3 donors. The germline V gene has CDR1 MGHRA and CDR2 YSYEKL. V gave up 6 bases and J gave up 3 bases; unmatched junction bases: 14. The CDR3 has 17 residues. Using immunoSEQ multiplex PCR, the repertoire was profiled, and TCRdb retains in-frame clones only, with some absent. Of around 310,000 clones listed, roughly 91% are singletons. Sequenced material: PBMCs or T cells enriched from blood (not recorded which). The TCR sequence derives from a woman in her thirties who had recovered from COVID-19. The chain recombines TRBV4-1 with TRBJ2-5, with 9 bases aligning to TRBD2. The CDR3 protein is CASSRSFSGSGEETQYF. The CDR3 DNA reads TGCGCCAGCAGTCGATCGTTTAGCGGGAGCGGTGAAGAGACCCAGTACTTC.